These T cell receptor beta chains were read from a single sample in a study of vaccination and CD4 T cells after COVID-19. TCRdb passed the PCR reads through MiXCR, listing each CDR3 protein once. The data contain approximately 6,700 distinct CDR3 sequences, around 42% of them seen just once; the ten biggest clones take up approximately 24%. Their antigens remain unidentified. Source material: CD4+ T cells from blood, cultured in vitro. These TCRs come from a human donor who had recovered from COVID-19. Both conserved end residues are part of each CDR3. A D gene is named only where the DNA matches it firmly. Some rows mark clone size as missing; the rest say once, few, many or name a class of expanded clone.

v_gene: TRBV20-1; j_gene: TRBJ2-1; abundance: -; d_gene: -; CDR3aa: CSARDVGKGRASNEQFF; CDR3nt: TGCAGTGCTAGAGATGTAGGGAAGGGTCGGGCGAGCAATGAGCAGTTCTTC
v_gene: TRBV20-1; j_gene: TRBJ2-1; abundance: -; d_gene: TRBD2; CDR3aa: CSARERGLAYNEQFF; CDR3nt: TGCAGTGCTAGAGAAAGGGGACTAGCCTACAATGAGCAGTTCTTC
v_gene: TRBV4-3; j_gene: TRBJ1-3; abundance: -; d_gene: -; CDR3aa: CASSRLLQDTIYF; CDR3nt: TGCGCCAGCAGCCGACTCTTGCAGGACACCATATATTTT
v_gene: TRBV2; j_gene: TRBJ1-5; abundance: few; d_gene: -; CDR3aa: CASSNWANQPQHF; CDR3nt: TGTGCCAGCAGTAATTGGGCAAATCAGCCCCAGCATTTT
v_gene: TRBV20-1; j_gene: TRBJ2-7; abundance: -; d_gene: TRBD1; CDR3aa: CSASPGTGLSYEQYF; CDR3nt: TGCAGTGCTAGCCCTGGGACAGGGCTGTCCTACGAGCAGTACTTC
v_gene: TRBV12-5; j_gene: TRBJ2-5; abundance: -; d_gene: -; CDR3aa: CASGLRETQYF; CDR3nt: TGTGCTAGTGGTTTGAGGGAGACCCAGTACTTC
v_gene: TRBV29-1; j_gene: TRBJ1-1; abundance: -; d_gene: TRBD1; CDR3aa: CSAGTGWGMNTEAFF; CDR3nt: TGCAGCGCCGGGACAGGGTGGGGGATGAACACTGAAGCTTTCTTT
v_gene: TRBV20-1; j_gene: TRBJ2-5; abundance: few; d_gene: -; CDR3aa: CSAQSRRTLQETQYF; CDR3nt: TGCAGTGCTCAATCCCGACGGACACTTCAAGAGACCCAGTACTTC
v_gene: TRBV5-1; j_gene: TRBJ2-5; abundance: medium-sized; d_gene: -; CDR3aa: CASSPRATPQETQYF; CDR3nt: TGCGCCAGCAGCCCCCGGGCGACGCCCCAGGAGACCCAGTACTTC
v_gene: TRBV6-5; j_gene: TRBJ1-5; abundance: few; d_gene: -; CDR3aa: CASSYTGLGNQPQHF; CDR3nt: TGTGCCAGCAGTTACACGGGACTAGGCAATCAGCCCCAGCATTTT
v_gene: TRBV11-2; j_gene: TRBJ1-2; abundance: -; d_gene: TRBD1; CDR3aa: CASSSLTGTGIYGYTF; CDR3nt: TGTGCCAGCAGCTCATTAACCGGGACAGGGATATATGGCTACACCTTC
v_gene: TRBV7-9; j_gene: TRBJ2-2; abundance: -; d_gene: TRBD1; CDR3aa: CASGQGPGELFF; CDR3nt: TGTGCCAGCGGACAGGGTCCCGGGGAGCTGTTTTTT
v_gene: TRBV29-1; j_gene: TRBJ2-3; abundance: medium-sized; d_gene: TRBD2; CDR3aa: CSVAGTSGKLVSTDTQYF; CDR3nt: TGCAGCGTAGCCGGGACTAGCGGGAAGCTCGTTAGCACAGATACGCAGTATTTT
v_gene: TRBV20-1; j_gene: TRBJ2-7; abundance: -; d_gene: -; CDR3aa: CSAPLAGRTYEQYF; CDR3nt: TGCAGTGCTCCCTTGGCTGGCCGAACCTACGAGCAGTACTTC
v_gene: TRBV2; j_gene: TRBJ1-2; abundance: few; d_gene: -; CDR3aa: CASSLLGTGNYGYTF; CDR3nt: TGTGCCAGCAGTCTACTTGGGACTGGCAACTATGGCTACACCTTC
v_gene: TRBV2; j_gene: TRBJ1-2; abundance: -; d_gene: -; CDR3aa: CASSIQEGEGGYTF; CDR3nt: TGTGCCAGCAGCATTCAGGAGGGGGAGGGTGGCTACACCTTC
v_gene: TRBV6-2/TRBV6-3; j_gene: TRBJ2-7; abundance: -; d_gene: TRBD1; CDR3aa: CASSYLLGQGAGYEQYF; CDR3nt: TGTGCCAGCAGTTACCTCCTCGGACAGGGGGCAGGGTACGAGCAGTACTTC
v_gene: TRBV6-1; j_gene: TRBJ1-3; abundance: -; d_gene: TRBD1; CDR3aa: CASGDSISGNTIYF; CDR3nt: TGTGCCAGCGGGGACAGCATCTCTGGAAACACCATATATTTT
v_gene: TRBV4-2; j_gene: TRBJ2-3; abundance: once; d_gene: TRBD2; CDR3aa: CASSQDGLAGGLDTQYF; CDR3nt: TGTGCCAGCAGCCAAGACGGACTAGCGGGGGGCCTAGATACGCAGTATTTT
v_gene: TRBV5-4; j_gene: TRBJ2-7; abundance: -; d_gene: -; CDR3aa: CASSFGPSVSGQEQYF; CDR3nt: TGTGCCAGCAGCTTTGGCCCGAGCGTCAGTGGTCAGGAGCAGTACTTC